These 23 T cell receptor beta chains share one sample of origin, sequenced in a study of control samples from healthy donors and cancer patients. The method was immunoSEQ multiplex PCR; TCRdb's version includes in-frame clones alone and lacks a portion of them. This table holds more than 25,000 clones, 91% found once. Sequencing input: PBMCs. Source of these receptors: a man aged 45-65 years with lung cancer.

Of note for this clone: This specimen includes other DNA sequences encoding the same CDR3. V and J are TRBV12-3 or TRBV12-4 and TRBJ2-7; D not resolved. V lost 3 bases, J lost 3 bases, and 6 bases lay in between. The CDR3 spans 12 residues. The CDR3, as DNA: TGTGCCAGCAGTTTTACGGGCTACGAGCAGTACTTC. Translated, it gives CASSFTGYEQYF.

The rearrangement links TRBV6-5 to TRBJ2-7, with D possibly TRBD2 on 7 matching bases. Trimming took off 2 bases at V and 3 bases at J, with 11 bases between the two ends. The CDR3 sequence is 14 residues long. Looked up from germline, CDR1 is MNHEY and CDR2 is SVGAGI. CDR3 nucleotides: TGTGCCAGCAGTTACCAGCGGGGACACTACGAGCAGTACTTC. This codes for CASSYQRGHYEQYF.

The rearrangement uses TRBV6-5 and TRBJ1-4; D not certain. CDR3 length: 13 amino acids. Trimming shortened V by 6 bases and J by 7 bases, and 12 bases separated the two germline ends. Germline V gives CDR1 MNHEY, CDR2 SVGAGI. DNA for the CDR3: TGTGCCAGCAGAACCTCGGCGGGTGAAAAACTGTTTTTT. Translation: CASRTSAGEKLFF.

V usage is TRBV24-1 and J usage is TRBJ2-2; perhaps D is TRBD1 or TRBD2 (5 bases each). This CDR3 has 15 residues. Trimming took 4 bases from V and 2 from J, leaving 10 bases between them. Germline V gene sequence: CDR1 KGHDR, CDR2 SFDVKD. DNA of the CDR3: TGTGCCACCAGTGACTCCGGGACCAACACCGGGGAGCTGTTTTTT. It yields the protein CATSDSGTNTGELFF.

This rearrangement joins TRBV30 to TRBJ2-7; TRBD1 agrees at 11 bases. The CDR3 is 13 amino acids. The trim removed 3 bases at V and 7 bases at J, leaving 5 bases unmatched. Germline CDR1 is GTSNPN and CDR2 is SVGIG (reference sequence). The CDR3 nucleotides read TGTGCCTGGAGCGGACAGGGGGCGAGGGAGCAGTACTTC. It yields the protein CAWSGQGAREQYF.

The chain employs TRBV12-3 or TRBV12-4 and TRBJ2-7; 7 bases match TRBD1. This CDR3 is built from 13 residues. Unmatched junction bases numbered 4, after V lost 5 bases and J lost 3 bases. CDR3: CASSPGTVYEQYF. DNA for the CDR3: TGTGCCAGCAGTCCCGGGACAGTCTACGAGCAGTACTTC.

V is TRBV4-3 and J is TRBJ2-3; weak D call: TRBD1 (6 bases). The CDR3 spans 17 residues. V dropped 0 bases and J dropped 1 base, with 14 bases sitting between them. Looked up from germline, CDR1 is LGHNA and CDR2 is YSLEER. The CDR3 here is CASSQDIGGSGTDTQYF. CDR3 sequence (DNA): TGCGCCAGCAGCCAAGATATAGGGGGTTCTGGCACAGATACGCAGTATTTT.

The chain carries TRBV2 and TRBJ2-6; TRBD1 aligns across 10 bases. V gave up 4 bases and J gave up 2 bases; unmatched junction bases: 2. This CDR3 has 16 residues. Germline-derived CDR1 and CDR2 are SNHLY and FYNNEI. The CDR3 sequence is CASSATGGAGANVLTF. In DNA, the CDR3 is TGTGCCAGCAGTGCGACAGGGGGCGCTGGGGCCAACGTCCTGACTTTC.

The chain combines TRBV12-3 or TRBV12-4 with TRBJ1-2; no firm D call. This CDR3 is built from 13 residues. V was shortened by 3 bases and J by 3 bases, with 8 bases between the two germline ends. The CDR3 sequence: CASSFSRDYGYTF. The CDR3, as DNA: TGTGCCAGCAGTTTCTCGAGGGACTATGGCTACACCTTC.

The genes are TRBV6-4 and TRBJ1-4; no clear D gene. V lost 6 bases, J lost 4 bases, and 18 bases lay in between. Germline loops: CDR1 MRHNA, CDR2 SNTAGT. The CDR3 runs 16 residues. CDR3 residues: CASSHGMSSINEKLFF. The CDR3 DNA reads TGTGCCAGCAGCCACGGAATGAGCAGTATTAATGAAAAACTGTTTTTT.

The chain joins TRBV9 to TRBJ1-4; 7 bases align to TRBD1. The germline V gene has CDR1 SGDLS and CDR2 YYNGEE. J gave up 8 bases and V 4 bases, and 11 bases lay outside the gene matches. This CDR3 has 15 residues. The CDR3 region has the DNA TGTGCCAGCAGCATAACAGGGGCTCCTTCGGAAAAACTGTTTTTT. Protein product: CASSITGAPSEKLFF.

The table lists this clone with a few counts. This rearrangement joins TRBV14 to TRBJ1-1, with 10 nucleotides matching TRBD1. This CDR3 comprises 16 residues. CDR1 and CDR2 from the germline V gene are SGHDN and FVKESK. Trimming took 3 bases from V and 6 from J; bases not matched to a gene: 10. CDR3 in amino acids: CASSHLTGGLDPEAFF. DNA of the CDR3: TGTGCCAGCAGCCACTTGACAGGGGGCTTAGACCCTGAAGCTTTCTTT.

The rearrangement uses TRBV27 and TRBJ1-2, with 8 bases identical to TRBD1. CDR3 size: 13 residues. Germline V gene lookup returns CDR1 MNHEY and CDR2 SMNVEV (reference sequence). V gave up 3 bases and J gave up 8 bases; unmatched junction bases: 5. CDR3 nucleotides: TGTGCCAGCAGTTTTAGGGACAGGCGAGGCTACACCTTC. Encoded protein: CASSFRDRRGYTF.

The V call is TRBV5-8, the J call TRBJ1-1, with a weak D call TRBD1 (6 bases). This CDR3 has 15 residues. Trimming cost V 4 bases and J 4 bases, with 17 bases left between them. Germline lookup yields CDR1 SGHTS and CDR2 YDEGEE. CDR3 sequence: CASSPGVGAGTEAFF. The CDR3 region has the DNA TGTGCCAGCAGCCCAGGGGTGGGTGCAGGCACTGAAGCTTTCTTT.

V usage is TRBV9 and J usage is TRBJ2-2; the match to TRBD2 covers 7 bases. The CDR3 is made up of 15 amino acids. Per the germline V gene, CDR1 is SGDLS and CDR2 is YYNGEE. With V trimmed by 0 bases and J by 5 bases, 4 bases remained unmatched. The DNA of the CDR3 is TGTGCCAGCAGCGTAGCTAGCGGTGGTACCGGGGAGCTGTTTTTT. This translates into CASSVASGGTGELFF.

This chain joins TRBV6-5 and TRBJ1-4, with D possibly being TRBD1 (6 bases). Germline V gene data show CDR1 as MNHEY and CDR2 as SVGAGI. This CDR3 is built from 14 residues. V was shortened by 2 bases and J by 7 bases, with 11 bases between the two germline ends. CDR3 sequence reads: CASSYGGAGEKLFF. DNA of the CDR3: TGTGCCAGCAGTTACGGGGGGGCAGGTGAAAAACTGTTTTTT.

The J gene is TRBJ1-1, the V gene TRBV19, with D perhaps TRBD1 (5 bases). V shed 0 bases and J shed 7 bases, with 12 bases lying between them. The CDR3 loop spans 14 amino acids. Germline CDR1 and CDR2: LNHDA and SQIVND (reference sequence). In DNA, the CDR3 is TGTGCCAGTAGTATAGATCTATTACAGGTTGAAGCTTTCTTT. Residues: CASSIDLLQVEAFF. Full variable domain (rest looked up from reference TRBV19 and TRBJ1-1): DGGITQSPKYLFRKEGQNVTLSCEQNLNHDAMYWYRQDPGQGLRLIYYSQIVNDFQKGDIAEGYSVSREKKESFPLTVTSAQKNPTAFYLCASSIDLLQVEAFFGQGTRLTVV.

The CDR3 reads CASSRTGALSNQPQHF. The CDR3 DNA follows: TGTGCCAGCAGCCGTACGGGGGCGCTTAGCAATCAGCCCCAGCATTTT. This chain uses TRBV7-2 with TRBJ1-5; weak D call: TRBD1 (6 bases). The length of the CDR3 is 16 residues. The germline V gene encodes CDR1 SGHTA and CDR2 FQGNSA. V was clipped by 5 bases and J by 0 bases, with 14 bases between them.

This chain joins TRBV18 and TRBJ2-1, with D unresolved. This CDR3 comprises 14 residues. With 3 bases removed from V and 0 bases from J, the gap between germline ends came to 6 bases. Germline V gene lookup returns CDR1 KGHSH and CDR2 LQKENI. The CDR3 sequence: CASSPLRSYNEQFF. In DNA, the CDR3 is TGTGCCAGCTCACCTCTGCGCTCCTACAATGAGCAGTTCTTC.

V is TRBV19 and J is TRBJ1-5; D possibly corresponds to TRBD1 (5 bases). The CDR3 is 16 amino acids. V was clipped by 7 bases and J by 0 bases, with 16 bases between them. Germline-derived CDR1 and CDR2 are LNHDA and SQIVND (reference sequence). The CDR3 region has the DNA TGTGCCAGTACGCGCGACAGATACAATAGCAATCAGCCCCAGCATTTT. It yields the protein CASTRDRYNSNQPQHF.

This chain connects TRBV11-3 to TRBJ2-2, with 10 bases identical to TRBD1. The ends lost 10 bases at V and 1 base at J; junction bases unmatched: 12. CDR3 length: 17 amino acids. Germline loops: CDR1 SGHNT, CDR2 YENEEA. CDR3 DNA sequence: TGTGCCACACAGGCCGGGACAGGGGCCGGGAACACCGGGGAGCTGTTTTTT. Its translation: CATQAGTGAGNTGELFF.

The chain employs TRBV19 and TRBJ1-5; 8 bases match TRBD1. There are 18 residues in the CDR3. CDR1 and CDR2 from the germline V gene are LNHDA and SQIVND (reference sequence). V shed 4 bases, J shed 3 bases, and the junction held 14 bases outside the gene matches. The CDR3 DNA is TGTGCCAGTAGTACCCCGAAGGTGGACAGGGCCTACAATCAGCCCCAGCATTTT. As protein: CASSTPKVDRAYNQPQHF.

The rearrangement links TRBV10-3 to TRBJ2-2, with 10 positions matching TRBD1. Germline V gene data show CDR1 as ENHRY and CDR2 as SYGVKD. V lost 8 bases, J lost 2 bases, and 5 bases stayed unmatched. The CDR3 loop spans 15 amino acids. The CDR3 is CAIGRDRGNTGELFF. CDR3 nucleotide sequence: TGTGCCATCGGCCGGGACAGGGGAAACACCGGGGAGCTGTTTTTT.